The TCR beta chain under discussion was sequenced for a study of blood T cell repertoires in COVID-19 (dated by TCRdb to 2018 to 2021). For context, the study as a whole: ImmuneRACE Cohort 3 recovered participants were defined by two consecutive negative NP/OP PCR tests, healthcare professional clearance, or symptom resolution. The material from the prospective study consisted of cDNA or gDNA derived from T cells, B-cell-depleted T cells, or PBMCs. Where available, HLA class I and class II types were obtained from metadata supplied by the sample provider rather than from assay-based typing. The dataset comprised deeply sampled blood TCRbeta repertoires from subjects exposed to, actively infected with, or recovered from COVID-19. The repertoires were released in a freely available public database intended as a resource for research on the immune response to SARS-CoV-2. The samples were drawn from the first 160 participants of the ongoing ImmuneRACE study and from 1,254 subjects provided by 6 global collaborators. Samples covering the acute and convalescent phases of COVID-19 were provided by collaborators in the United States, Italy and Spain. The sample metadata nearly always contained a de-identified subject ID, COVID-19 status, age in years and sex. Overall study outcomes, separate from this receptor: The amount of clinical and demographic metadata varied by source and participant and was provided uncurated.

Participants in the prospective study were aged about 18 to 95 years, lived in over 20 United States geographic areas, and enrolled through a virtual design. In the prospective study, cohorts were assigned on the basis of participant-reported clinical history obtained from a screening survey and a study questionnaire. In the prospective study, mobile phlebotomists collected whole blood, serum and a nasopharyngeal or oropharyngeal swab from each participant. Prospective study participants could optionally give additional blood draws and questionnaires over an approximately two-month period. Before DNA extraction, blood samples from the prospective study were shipped at room temperature or frozen. CDR1 and CDR2 were assigned from the germline V gene as SNHLY and FYNNEI. Germline trimming: 6 bases from V, 7 bases from J; junction bases outside gene matches: 5. The CDR3 goes from the cysteine to the phenylalanine over 14 residues. Just the 42-base CDR3 DNA is kept, in frame starting at base 1.

TCRbeta CDR3 regions were amplified from genomic DNA by means of the immunoSEQ Assay, a bias-controlled multiplex PCR. As for how the authors treated the data: The number of nucleated cells in each sample was estimated by amplification of reference gene primers within the assay. To quantify the absolute abundance of each unique TCRbeta CDR3 rearrangement, sequence reads were collapsed and filtered. For each sample, productive Simpson clonality was calculated as the square root of Simpson's diversity index over productive rearrangements. TCRdb obtained this table from immuneACCESS and retained in-frame rearrangements with V and J assigned. These tables miss some clones; where compared with another copy, unresolved V genes account for less than half of the shortfall, and the remainder is unexplained. The V and J calls and clone size were taken over from that table, and D and trimming were inferred from the DNA. The sample contains some 330,000 clones, more than 75% of them found a single time. The ten largest make up approximately 1.9% of the sample.

Details on this clone: This receptor's antigen is unknown. Nothing much larger sits one base from this clone, and base qualities are not available.

Source material: PBMCs or T cells enriched from blood (not recorded which). The source is a man in his forties in a cohort exposed to, infected with or recovered from COVID-19 (not recorded which). The chain links TRBV2 with TRBJ1-6; 8 nucleotides in the junction match TRBD1. The DNA sequence follows: TGTGCCAGCAGGATGGACAGGGCGAATTCACCCCTCCACTTT. Protein translation: CASRMDRANSPLHF.